One sample yielded the 17 T cell receptor beta chains listed below, sequenced in a study of T-cell memory formation after mild COVID-19. MiXCR, applied by TCRdb to the 5' RACE reads, yields one record per CDR3 protein. This table holds about 410,000 distinct CDR3 sequences, about 22% found once. The specimen sequenced was PBMCs or a T cell subset sorted from them (not recorded which). The receptors here all came from an adult woman who had mild COVID-19 (a few samples of this study predate the infection). Cell type and time point are not known.

The gene calls are TRBV7-2 and TRBJ1-5; D perhaps matches TRBD1 (6 bases). The CDR3 spans 16 residues. Trimming pared 2 bases from V and 1 base from J, leaving 12 bases between. The germline V gene encodes CDR1 SGHTA and CDR2 FQGNSA. This chain's CDR3 is CASSLWGQASNQPQHF. The CDR3 DNA sequence: TGTGCCAGCAGCTTATGGGGGCAGGCGAGCAATCAGCCCCAGCATTTT.

The chain joins TRBV20-1 to TRBJ1-1, with a weak D call TRBD1 (5 bases). V lost 3 bases, J lost 1 base, and 9 bases lay in between. Germline assignment: CDR1 DFQATT and CDR2 SNEGSKA (reference sequence). The CDR3 has 13 amino acids. The CDR3 loop is CSARRGQNTEAFF. The CDR3 DNA reads TGCAGTGCTAGGAGAGGACAGAACACTGAAGCTTTCTTT.

This clonotype was seen a few times. The CDR3 here is CASSRRMTETGELFF. As DNA, the CDR3 is TGTGCCAGCAGCCGCAGGATGACGGAAACCGGGGAGCTGTTTTTT. This sequence joins TRBV4-2 and TRBJ2-2; D unresolved. V lost 4 bases and J 5 bases, leaving 14 bases between the germline ends. The germline V gene encodes CDR1 LGHNA and CDR2 YNFKEQ. The CDR3 length is 15 residues.

The table lists this clonotype with a few counts. The gene calls are TRBV10-3 and TRBJ2-7; D is perhaps TRBD2 (5 bases). The length of the CDR3 is 14 residues. V lost 6 bases and J lost 2, with 14 bases in between. CDR1 and CDR2 from the germline V gene are ENHRY and SYGVKD. The CDR3 sequence is CAISPGPGTYEQYF. CDR3 nucleotides: TGTGCCATCAGCCCGGGCCCCGGGACCTACGAGCAGTACTTC.

This clonotype was picked up a small number of times. The genes are TRBV12-5 and TRBJ1-1; no clear D gene. Germline V gene lookup returns CDR1 LGHNT and CDR2 FRNRAP. The CDR3 totals 11 residues. Trimming left V 4 bases short and J 7 bases short, with 7 bases between. The CDR3 is CASGSYHEAFF. CDR3 nucleotides: TGTGCTAGTGGTTCATACCATGAAGCTTTCTTT.

This clonotype was counted between two and nine times. The V call is TRBV11-3, the J call TRBJ1-5; D remains unclear. The V gene's germline CDR1 is SGHNT and CDR2 YENEEA. The CDR3 has 14 amino acids. Trimming pared 5 bases from V and 3 bases from J, leaving 11 bases between. DNA for the CDR3: TGTGCCAGCAGCCTAGGACGGATCAATCAGCCCCAGCATTTT. Its protein is CASSLGRINQPQHF.

Only a few counts were recorded for this clonotype. J is TRBJ2-1 and V is TRBV24-1, with no clear D. The CDR3 is 15 residues long. The V and J ends lost 4 bases and 0 bases respectively, with 9 bases between them. The germline V gene encodes CDR1 KGHDR and CDR2 SFDVKD. Written as DNA, the CDR3 is TGTGCCACCAGTGACCCGGCCCGCTCCTACAATGAGCAGTTCTTC. Translation: CATSDPARSYNEQFF.

The chain combines TRBV27 with TRBJ1-1, with D unclear. Germline CDR1 MNHEY, CDR2 SMNVEV (reference sequence). This CDR3 comprises 14 residues. V was trimmed by 5 bases and J by 0 bases, leaving 10 bases between them. CDR3 region: CASSPEYMNTEAFF. The CDR3 DNA is TGTGCCAGCAGTCCCGAGTACATGAACACTGAAGCTTTCTTT.

The chain has TRBV7-9 and TRBJ2-2; 8 positions agree with TRBD2. CDR1 SEHNR and CDR2 FQNEAQ come from the germline V gene (reference sequence). The CDR3 is 14 residues long. Losses at the gene ends were 5 bases for V and 3 bases for J; bases not matched to a gene: 2. CDR3 sequence: CASSRRGDTGELFF. The DNA for the CDR3 is TGTGCCAGCAGCCGGCGGGGGGACACCGGGGAGCTGTTTTTT.

The chain employs TRBV18 and TRBJ2-5; no reliable D call. The CDR3 loop spans 13 amino acids. CDR1 KGHSH and CDR2 LQKENI come from the germline V gene. V was pared by 3 bases and J by 3 bases, with 8 bases between. The CDR3 reads CASSPVGEETQYF. The CDR3 DNA reads TGTGCCAGCTCACCCGTGGGTGAAGAGACCCAGTACTTC.

The genes are TRBV7-2 and TRBJ2-2, with 7 bases fitting TRBD1. The CDR3 is made up of 15 amino acids. J was trimmed by 5 bases and V by 5 bases; bases with no gene match: 8. Germline lookup yields CDR1 SGHTA and CDR2 FQGNSA. CDR3 amino acids: CASSLGGGLTGELFF. CDR3 in DNA: TGTGCCAGCAGCCTAGGGGGCGGATTAACCGGGGAGCTGTTTTTT.

This clonotype was detected once. This chain links TRBV3-1 with TRBJ2-3; possible D gene TRBD2, 5 bases. Germline CDR1 is LGHDT and CDR2 is YNNKEL (reference sequence). V was cut by 7 bases and J by 9 bases, with 17 bases left in between. The length of the CDR3 is 13 residues. The CDR3 DNA is TGTGCCAGCACCCAGATACGGTCGGGGACGCAGTATTTT. Amino acids: CASTQIRSGTQYF.

This clonotype has only a few counts. The chain has TRBV7-9 and TRBJ2-5; D is perhaps TRBD2 (5 bases). CDR3 length: 13 amino acids. With 1 base removed from V and 9 bases from J, the gap between germline ends came to 12 bases. Germline V gene sequence: CDR1 SEHNR, CDR2 FQNEAQ (reference sequence). CDR3 DNA sequence: TGTGCCAGCAGCTTAGTCCTAGCAAGGGCCCAGTACTTC. Its protein is CASSLVLARAQYF.

V gene TRBV25-1 combines with J gene TRBJ2-7; D is possibly TRBD2 (5 bases). CDR1 is MGHDK, CDR2 SYGVNS, per germline. V was clipped by 4 bases and J by 1 base, with 11 bases between them. The length of the CDR3 is 14 residues. The CDR3 DNA reads as TGTGCCAGCAGTGGGAGGAGCTCTTCCTACGAGCAGTACTTC. This translates into CASSGRSSSYEQYF.

The chain couples TRBV7-6 to TRBJ2-1; D gene uncertain. The CDR3 length is 16 residues. Trimming took 1 base from V and 4 from J, leaving 14 bases between them. Germline-derived CDR1 and CDR2 are SGHVS and FNYEAQ. Here the CDR3 DNA reads TGTGCCAGCAGCTTAGAAGCCCTAACTGAATACAATGAGCAGTTCTTC. Amino acids: CASSLEALTEYNEQFF. The full variable domain, rest sourced from reference TRBV7-6 and TRBJ2-1, is GAGVSQSPRYKVTKRGQDVALRCDPISGHVSLYWYRQALGQGPEFLTYFNYEAQQDKSGLPNDRFSAERPEGSISTLTIQRTEQRDSAMYRCASSLEALTEYNEQFFGPGTRLTVL.

In its sample, this clonotype was seen a few times. The CDR3 coding sequence is TGTGCCAGCAGTTTACGGGTATCCTACAATGAGCAGTTCTTC. It is translated as CASSLRVSYNEQFF. The chain recombines TRBV14 with TRBJ2-1; no clear D gene. V dropped 6 bases and J dropped 1 base, with 10 bases sitting between them. CDR3 length: 14 amino acids. Germline loops: CDR1 SGHDN, CDR2 FVKESK.

This sequence joins TRBV5-1 and TRBJ1-6, with 8 nucleotides matching TRBD1. Per the germline V gene, CDR1 is SGHRS and CDR2 is YFSETQ. V dropped 4 bases and J dropped 7; count of bases not matched to a gene: 7. The CDR3 sequence is 15 residues long. The DNA for the CDR3 is TGCGCCAGCAGCCTCCTGGACAGGGCAAATTCACCCCTCCACTTT. The encoded protein is CASSLLDRANSPLHF.